These 4 T cell receptor beta chains came from one sample sequenced in a study of T cell responses to AZD1222 COVID-19 vaccine. Produced via immunoSEQ multiplex PCR; TCRdb's table is partial and in-frame only. Found here are fewer than 110,000 clones, 70% to 90% of them singletons; the top ten hold roughly 5%. Specimen: peripheral blood, collected 28 days after the second AZD1222 dose. Receptors were obtained from an adult who received the AZD1222 COVID-19 vaccine.

The chain links TRBV24-1 to TRBJ2-3; D remains unclear. The germline CDR1 and CDR2 sequences are KGHDR and SFDVKD. The CDR3 runs to 18 residues. Between the trimmed V and J ends, which lost 3 bases and 4 bases, there was a span of 22 bases. The CDR3 DNA reads as TGTGCCACCAGTGATCCTAGGACCGAGACACGAGCATCAGATACGCAGTATTTT. This gives the protein CATSDPRTETRASDTQYF.

The rearrangement uses TRBV13 and TRBJ2-2, with 7 positions matching TRBD1. The CDR3 covers 14 residues. Germline V gives CDR1 PRHDT, CDR2 FYEKMQ (reference sequence). Unmatched junction bases numbered 5, after V lost 3 bases and J lost 7 bases. The CDR3 nucleotides read TGTGCCAGCAGCTTTGCAGGGGGTGGCGGGGAGCTGTTTTTT. This encodes CASSFAGGGGELFF.

V is TRBV13 and J is TRBJ1-5, with unresolved D. The CDR3 spans 13 residues. V lost 6 bases to trimming and J lost 7 bases, with 13 bases between them. In germline, CDR1 is PRHDT, CDR2 FYEKMQ (reference sequence). The CDR3 DNA sequence: TGTGCCAGCAGTATAGGGATGGGGCAGCCCCAGCATTTT. This encodes CASSIGMGQPQHF.

The chain couples TRBV18 to TRBJ1-5, with TRBD1 identical over 9 bases. The germline V gene has CDR1 KGHSH and CDR2 LQKENI. Losses at the gene ends were 2 bases for V and 6 bases for J; bases not matched to a gene: 11. The CDR3 runs 17 residues. The CDR3 nucleotides read TGTGCCAGCTCACCATCGACACAGGGGGCAGAGGCTCAGCCCCAGCATTTT. Residues: CASSPSTQGAEAQPQHF. Drawing the rest from reference TRBV18 and TRBJ1-5, the complete variable domain is NAGVMQNPRHLVRRRGQEARLRCSPMKGHSHVYWYRQLPEEGLKFMVYLQKENIIDESGMPKERFSAEFPKEGPSILRIQQVVRGDSAAYFCASSPSTQGAEAQPQHFGDGTRLSIL.